What follows describes a single T cell receptor (beta chain). Its antigen has not been determined. These data originate in a study of cytomegalovirus exposure and HLA in healthy donors (dated by TCRdb to 2015 to 2018). Background for the entire study: An earlier analysis of roughly 610 of the donors reported 276 Gb of sequence data and around 120 million unique TCR beta sequences obtained from about 200 million T cells. About 300 gigabases of sequencing data and around 87 million unique TCR sequences were included in an early release covering several hundred HLA-typed donors. Of the 300 to 400 genotyped donors, about 80% fell in the genetic ancestry cluster associated with self-reported Caucasian donors. The aim of the study was to test whether cataloging public T cell receptors could identify signatures of past pathogen exposure. The study used immunosequencing to profile the T cell repertoires of more than 650 subjects and linked those repertoires to cytomegalovirus serostatus. In addition to the first cohort of hundreds of subjects, a separate validation cohort of 120 different subjects was used. The study combined high-throughput TCR immunosequencing, statistical association of individual TCRs with disease status, and machine learning to predict cytomegalovirus infection status. A later analysis re-examined previously published TCR beta repertoires from 600 to 700 donors and added high-resolution HLA genotyping to investigate patterns of TCR occurrence. In the later analysis, no new phenotypic data were used to find candidate immune exposures; instead, reliance was placed on TCR beta sequences and their occurrence across donors. In an earlier analysis of around 540 of the donors, high-throughput TCR beta sequencing was used to judge whether each TCR beta V gene segment behaved as functional or pseudogenic. Donor age, sex, ethnicity and CMV serostatus were compiled together with the repertoire data. A later genetic analysis used genome-wide SNP genotypes for about 65% of the roughly 700 donors, treating that subset as a discovery cohort. Every repertoire in the discovery cohort had been generated on one and the same sequencing platform. Class I and class II HLA loci were covered by the typing at four-digit resolution. Typing coverage varied by locus: 629-630 donors for A, B, C, DRB1 and DQB1; roughly 560 for DQA1; more than 600 for DPA1; roughly 450 for DPB1. Five DR-DQ haplotypes were treated as single units for association and clustering because of strong linkage in the cohort. Across approximately 420 genotyped donors of the cohort, an average of 235,054 unique TCR beta nucleotide sequences per donor were sequenced, and approximately 17% of those sequences were non-productive.

What the research found in general, with its limitations: The authors suggested that the approach could potentially be generalized to other disease states and immunological phenotypes. In vitro tests confirmed that a few of the cytomegalovirus-associated TCR beta chains recognize cytomegalovirus antigens. Some IMGT-functional V segments, including TRBV6-2 and TRBV6-3, could not be told apart with the 87-base-pair reads, so those segments were excluded. Specific HLA alleles were associated with 16,951 TCR beta sequences at a false discovery rate of 0.05 in a later analysis. In a later analysis, HLA-associated TCR beta chains showed more clonal expansion and lower generation probabilities than non-associated chains that were equally common. Correlated functional status among segregating V segments might reflect linkage disequilibrium, but an unknown experimental factor could not be ruled out. Only TCR beta chains were sequenced in this cohort, and the absence of alpha or paired-chain data limited detectable features. A later genetic analysis reported fewer N-insertions in productive TCRs among donors in an Asian-associated ancestry cluster than the roughly 720-donor mean. While some public TCRs were present in many individuals, most TCR sequences turned up only very rarely across donors. Because HLA typing was missing for some donors at each locus, association tests included only the typed subset. When HLA alleles, especially DR and DQ, strongly co-occurred, attributing TCR associations to individual alleles was difficult. A later analysis found that TCR association rates varied across HLA loci, with DRB1 alleles showing the most associated TCRs and HLA-C alleles the fewest. The study gave a list of under 200 TCR beta chains associated with cytomegalovirus. Roughly uniform sequencing depth across donors was assumed in presence/absence analyses, although this assumption may not hold. A group of highly shared sequence variants was considered likely to be a technical artifact of the sequencing pipeline. According to a later analysis, parvovirus B19, influenza, CMV and Epstein-Barr virus appeared linked to several top co-occurrence clusters. For the cohort, immune exposure information was limited to CMV serostatus. Broadly in line with IMGT annotations, most TCR beta V segments showed up in productive rearrangements about 87% or about 30% of the time in an earlier analysis of several hundred of the donors. A further reported finding was that TCR beta sequences accurately predicted the HLA-A and HLA-B alleles for most subjects in the first cohort. Because counts were too low, roughly 17 rarely observed V segments, including chromosome 9 orphons, were left out of the earlier analysis of 500 to 750 of the donors. According to a later analysis, most CMV-associated TCR beta chains appeared to be HLA-restricted, and the HLA associations seemed to be driven largely by CMV exposure. In a later genetic analysis, a missense DCLRE1C variant was associated with V-gene and J-gene trimming of TCR beta chains, and the association was replicated in an independent cohort. The classifier was reported to diagnose cytomegalovirus status with high specificity and sensitivity in both the original and validation cohorts.

The junction carries 9 bases between V and J, which are trimmed by 3 bases and 0 bases respectively. CDR1 and CDR2 are read off the germline V gene as MNHNS and SASEGT. CDR3 length: 15 amino acids, cysteine to phenylalanine. Just the 45-base CDR3 DNA is kept, in frame starting at base 1. The cohort was made up of several hundred healthy bone marrow donors. Cohort members were all nominally healthy when sampled, although unrecorded immune exposures were likely present. The donor was CMV seronegative and was included in the group of a few hundred seronegative cohort members. Each donor provided a peripheral blood sample, and peripheral blood mononuclear cells were used for TCR beta sequencing. The Qiagen DNeasy Blood Extraction Kit was used to extract genomic DNA from the blood cell samples. Library preparation used the immunoSEQ multiplex PCR assay. For the multiplex PCR, a mixture combining 60 forward primers for TCR Vbeta segments and 13 reverse primers for TCR Jbeta segments was used. A multiplex PCR assay on genomic DNA amplified the CDR3 region of rearranged TCR beta genes. Amplified TCR beta libraries were sequenced as 87-base-pair reads on the Illumina HiSeq System. On the authors' methods: A later analysis counted approximately 74 million unique TCR beta chains across the 666 repertoires, and roughly 9.9 million of these chains were shared by at least two donors. Raw reads were error-corrected and collapsed into unique sequences by a nearest-neighbor algorithm in which closely related sequences were merged to remove PCR and sequencing errors. Alignment of CDR3 sequences to IMGT reference sequences was used to assign V, D and J gene segments. For a sequence to be retained, a match of at least six nucleotides to both a V gene segment and a J gene segment was required. A rearrangement counted as productive if the CDR3 had no stop codons and remained in frame with V and J, and every other rearrangement counted as non-productive. Following IMGT convention, CDR3 was defined as the stretch from the second conserved V-encoded cysteine up to the conserved J-encoded phenylalanine. In an earlier analysis of more than 550 of the donors, sequences lacking an unambiguous match to a single V gene segment were excluded. An earlier analysis of fewer than 650 of the donors classified V segments as functional when productive rearrangements were above 56.7% and as segregating when the standard deviation between donors was above 5%. A statistical classification framework was built to diagnose cytomegalovirus status from the catalog of TCR beta chain sequences. A later analysis assigned V and J genes by comparing TCR nucleotide sequences with IMGT/GENE-DB human TR gene sequences. The TCRdist pipeline was used in a later analysis to assign CDR3 sequences and most-parsimonious VDJ recombination scenarios. A later analysis defined each TCR beta chain by its CDR3 amino acid sequence plus V-gene family, and excluded reads lacking a unique V-gene family. As a way to deal with suspected cross-contamination and a sequencing artifact, a later analysis dropped roughly 600 nucleotide sequences that were highly shared and had low generation probability. For each public chain, a later analysis derived a clonal expansion index from normalized ranks of inferred template counts within each repertoire. In a later analysis, generation probabilities were computed with a VDJ recombination model fitted to out-of-frame rearrangements, and the resulting probabilities were checked against IGoR. Hypergeometric tests were used in a later analysis to score TCR-TCR, TCR-HLA and TCR-CMV co-occurrence, with a repertoire-size bias correction applied to the TCR pairs. To estimate false discovery rates, a later analysis permuted the HLA or CMV assignments 20 times. In a later analysis, co-occurring TCRs were grouped using DBSCAN, with TCRdist sequence similarity added in when clustering inside HLA-allele-positive subsets. For co-occurrence clustering, repertoires with fewer than 30,000 or more than 120,000 public chains were excluded, along with four to six repertoires with anomalous nucleotide sharing. TCRdb obtained this table from immuneACCESS and retained in-frame rearrangements with V and J assigned. These tables miss some clones; where compared with another copy, unresolved V genes account for less than half of the shortfall, and the remainder is unexplained. V, J and clone size were drawn from that table, and D and trimming were deduced from the DNA. This sample's listing comprises about 200,000 clones. The top ten hold less than 0.9% of the sample.

The clonotype was recovered from a boy between 10 and 17 years old in good health and CMV-seronegative. The chain was built from TRBV6-1 and TRBJ1-5; D gene: possibly TRBD1, on 6 matching bases. Sequencing was performed on PBMCs. The CDR3 reads as follows: CASSDPQGSNQPQHF. In nucleotide form, the sequence is TGTGCCAGCAGTGATCCACAGGGTAGCAATCAGCCCCAGCATTTT.